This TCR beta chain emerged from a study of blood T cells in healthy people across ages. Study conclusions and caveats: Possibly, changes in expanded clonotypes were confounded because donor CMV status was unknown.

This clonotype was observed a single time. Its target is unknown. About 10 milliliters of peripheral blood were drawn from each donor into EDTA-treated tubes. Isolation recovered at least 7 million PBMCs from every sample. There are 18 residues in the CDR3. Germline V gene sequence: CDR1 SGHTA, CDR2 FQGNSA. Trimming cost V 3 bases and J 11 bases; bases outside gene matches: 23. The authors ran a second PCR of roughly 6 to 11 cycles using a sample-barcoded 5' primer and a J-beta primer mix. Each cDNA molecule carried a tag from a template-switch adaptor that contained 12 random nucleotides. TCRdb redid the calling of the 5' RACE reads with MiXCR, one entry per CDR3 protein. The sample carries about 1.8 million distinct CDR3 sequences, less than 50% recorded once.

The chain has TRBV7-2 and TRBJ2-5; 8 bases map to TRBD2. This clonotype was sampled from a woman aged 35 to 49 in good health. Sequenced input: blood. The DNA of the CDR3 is TGTGCCAGCAGCTTGCGTGGCGGGGGGCGTGGGGTCTTAGCTGAGCAGTACTTC. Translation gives CASSLRGGGRGVLAEQYF.